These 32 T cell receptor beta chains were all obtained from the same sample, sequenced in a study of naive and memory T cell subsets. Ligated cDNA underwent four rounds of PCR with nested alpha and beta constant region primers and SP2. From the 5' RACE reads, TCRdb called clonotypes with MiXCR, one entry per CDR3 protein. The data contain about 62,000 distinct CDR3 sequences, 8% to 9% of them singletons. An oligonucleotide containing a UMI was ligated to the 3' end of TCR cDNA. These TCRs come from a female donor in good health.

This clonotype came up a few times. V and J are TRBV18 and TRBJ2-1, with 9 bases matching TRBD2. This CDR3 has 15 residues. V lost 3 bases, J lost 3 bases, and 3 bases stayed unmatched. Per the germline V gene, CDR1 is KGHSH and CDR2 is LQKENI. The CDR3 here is CASSPGLANYNEQFF. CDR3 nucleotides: TGTGCCAGCTCACCCGGACTAGCGAACTACAATGAGCAGTTCTTC.

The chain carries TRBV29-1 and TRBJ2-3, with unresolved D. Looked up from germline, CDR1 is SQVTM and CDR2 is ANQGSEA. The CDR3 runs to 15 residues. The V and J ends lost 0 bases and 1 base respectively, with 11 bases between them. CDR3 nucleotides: TGCAGCGTTGAAGAGGGGTCCTGGGGCACAGATACGCAGTATTTT. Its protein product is CSVEEGSWGTDTQYF.

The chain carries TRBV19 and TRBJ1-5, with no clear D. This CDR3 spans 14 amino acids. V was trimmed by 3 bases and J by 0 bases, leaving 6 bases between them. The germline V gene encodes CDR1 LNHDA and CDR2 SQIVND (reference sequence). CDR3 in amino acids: CASSIRDSNQPQHF. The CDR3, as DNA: TGTGCCAGTAGTATTAGAGATAGCAATCAGCCCCAGCATTTT.

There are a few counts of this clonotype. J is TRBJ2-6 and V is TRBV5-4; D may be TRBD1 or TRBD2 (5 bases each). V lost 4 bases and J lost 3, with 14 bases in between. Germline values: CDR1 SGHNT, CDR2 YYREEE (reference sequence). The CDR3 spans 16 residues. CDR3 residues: CASSPKTGLGANVLTF. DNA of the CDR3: TGTGCCAGCAGCCCTAAGACGGGGCTTGGGGCCAACGTCCTGACTTTC.

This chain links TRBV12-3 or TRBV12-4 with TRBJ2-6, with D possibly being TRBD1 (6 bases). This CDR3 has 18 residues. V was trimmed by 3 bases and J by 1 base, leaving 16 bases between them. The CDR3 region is CASSFNREVLSGANVLTF. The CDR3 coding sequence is TGTGCCAGCAGTTTTAACAGGGAAGTTTTATCTGGGGCCAACGTCCTGACTTTC.

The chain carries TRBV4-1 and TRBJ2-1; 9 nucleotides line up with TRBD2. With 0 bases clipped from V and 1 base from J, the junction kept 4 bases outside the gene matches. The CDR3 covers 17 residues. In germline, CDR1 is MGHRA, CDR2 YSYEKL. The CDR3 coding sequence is TGCGCCAGCAGCCAAGATCCCAGCGGGGGGTCCTACAATGAGCAGTTCTTC. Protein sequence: CASSQDPSGGSYNEQFF.

The CDR3 sequence: CASSGTGGAETQYF. In nucleotides, the CDR3 is TGTGCCAGTTCCGGGACAGGGGGCGCGGAGACCCAGTACTTC. The rearrangement links TRBV19 to TRBJ2-5, with TRBD1 matching 12 bases. The germline CDR1 and CDR2 sequences are LNHDA and SQIVND (reference sequence). The V gene end was trimmed by 8 bases and the J gene end by 5 bases; junction bases not matched to a gene: 6. This CDR3 spans 14 amino acids.

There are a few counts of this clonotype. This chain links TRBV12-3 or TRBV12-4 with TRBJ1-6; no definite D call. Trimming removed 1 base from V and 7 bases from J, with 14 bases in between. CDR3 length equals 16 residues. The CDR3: CASSLDSAGRNSPLHF. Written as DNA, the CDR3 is TGTGCCAGCAGTTTAGATTCGGCTGGGAGAAATTCACCCCTCCACTTT.

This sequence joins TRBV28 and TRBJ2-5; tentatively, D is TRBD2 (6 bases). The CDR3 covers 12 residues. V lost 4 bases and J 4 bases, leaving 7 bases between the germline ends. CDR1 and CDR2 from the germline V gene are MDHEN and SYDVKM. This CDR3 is CASSSSVETQYF. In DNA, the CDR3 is TGTGCCAGCAGTTCTAGCGTAGAGACCCAGTACTTC. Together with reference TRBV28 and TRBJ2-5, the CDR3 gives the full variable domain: DVKVTQSSRYLVKRTGEKVFLECVQDMDHENMFWYRQDPGLGLRLIYFSYDVKMKEKGDIPEGYSVSREKKERFSLILESASTNQTSMYLCASSSSVETQYFGPGTRLLVL.

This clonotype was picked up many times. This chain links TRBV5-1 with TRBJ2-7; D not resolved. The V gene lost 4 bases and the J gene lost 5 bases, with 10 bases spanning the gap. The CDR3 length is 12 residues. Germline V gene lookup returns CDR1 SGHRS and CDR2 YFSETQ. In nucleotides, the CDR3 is TGCGCCAGCAGCACGACTCAGCACGAGCAGTACTTC. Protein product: CASSTTQHEQYF.

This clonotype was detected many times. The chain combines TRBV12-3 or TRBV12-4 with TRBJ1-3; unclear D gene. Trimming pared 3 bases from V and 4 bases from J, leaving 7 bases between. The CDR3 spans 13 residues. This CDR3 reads CASSFLEGNTIYF. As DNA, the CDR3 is TGTGCCAGCAGTTTTCTCGAAGGAAACACCATATATTTT.

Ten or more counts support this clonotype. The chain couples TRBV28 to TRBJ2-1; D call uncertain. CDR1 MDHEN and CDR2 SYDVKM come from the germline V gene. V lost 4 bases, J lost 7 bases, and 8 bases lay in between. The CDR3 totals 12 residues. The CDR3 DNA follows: TGTGCCAGCAGTTCCCCTTTAAATGAGCAGTTCTTC. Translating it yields CASSSPLNEQFF.

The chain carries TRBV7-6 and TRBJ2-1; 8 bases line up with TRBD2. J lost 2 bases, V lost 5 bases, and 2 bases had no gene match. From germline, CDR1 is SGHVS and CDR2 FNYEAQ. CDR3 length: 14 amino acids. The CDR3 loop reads CASSVSGTYNEQFF. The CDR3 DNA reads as TGTGCCAGCAGCGTTAGCGGGACCTACAATGAGCAGTTCTTC.

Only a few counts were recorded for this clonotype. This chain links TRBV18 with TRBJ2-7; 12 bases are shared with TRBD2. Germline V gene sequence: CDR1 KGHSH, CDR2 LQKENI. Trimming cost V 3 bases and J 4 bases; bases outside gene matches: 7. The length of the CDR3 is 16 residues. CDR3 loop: CASSPSSGGASYEQYF. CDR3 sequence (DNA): TGTGCCAGCTCACCCTCTAGCGGGGGGGCCAGTTACGAGCAGTACTTC.

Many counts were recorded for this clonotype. CDR3 DNA sequence: TGTGCCTGGAACACCCAGGGAAACTATGGCTACACCTTC. Amino acid sequence: CAWNTQGNYGYTF. V is TRBV30 and J is TRBJ1-2; D may be TRBD1 (5 bases). Germline V gene lookup returns CDR1 GTSNPN and CDR2 SVGIG (reference sequence). The CDR3 spans 13 residues. V shed 4 bases and J shed 2 bases, with 11 bases lying between them. Full variable domain (remainder filled in from reference TRBV30 and TRBJ1-2): SQTIHQWPATLVQPVGSPLSLECTVEGTSNPNLYWYRQAAGRGLQLLFYSVGIGQISSEVPQNLSASRPQDRQFILSSKKLLLSDSGFYLCAWNTQGNYGYTFGSGTRLTVV.

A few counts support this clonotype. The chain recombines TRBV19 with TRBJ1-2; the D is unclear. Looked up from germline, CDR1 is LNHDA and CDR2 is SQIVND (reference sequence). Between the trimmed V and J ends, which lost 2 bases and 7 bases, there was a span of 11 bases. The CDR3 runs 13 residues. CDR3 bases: TGTGCCAGTAGTATACGGAGTCTCGGTGGCTACACCTTC. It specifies CASSIRSLGGYTF.

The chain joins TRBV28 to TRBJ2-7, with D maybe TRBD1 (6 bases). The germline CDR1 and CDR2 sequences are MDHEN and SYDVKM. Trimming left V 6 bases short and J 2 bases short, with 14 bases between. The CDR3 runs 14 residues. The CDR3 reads CASSLGTRPYEQYF. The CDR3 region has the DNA TGTGCCAGCAGCCTCGGGACAAGGCCCTACGAGCAGTACTTC. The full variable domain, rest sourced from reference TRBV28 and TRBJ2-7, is DVKVTQSSRYLVKRTGEKVFLECVQDMDHENMFWYRQDPGLGLRLIYFSYDVKMKEKGDIPEGYSVSREKKERFSLILESASTNQTSMYLCASSLGTRPYEQYFGPGTRLTVT.

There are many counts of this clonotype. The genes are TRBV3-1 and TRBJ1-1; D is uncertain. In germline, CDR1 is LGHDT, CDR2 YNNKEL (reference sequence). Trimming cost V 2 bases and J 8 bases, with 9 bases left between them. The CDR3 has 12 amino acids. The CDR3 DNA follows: TGTGCCAGCAGCCAAAGGTCTAGGGAAGCTTTCTTT. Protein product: CASSQRSREAFF.

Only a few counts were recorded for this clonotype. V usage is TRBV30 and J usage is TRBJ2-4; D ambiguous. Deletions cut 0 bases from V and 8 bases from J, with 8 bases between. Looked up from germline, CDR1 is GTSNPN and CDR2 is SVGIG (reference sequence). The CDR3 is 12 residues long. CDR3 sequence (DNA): TGTGCCTGGAGTGTGCGTGGGGACATTCAGTACTTC. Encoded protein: CAWSVRGDIQYF.

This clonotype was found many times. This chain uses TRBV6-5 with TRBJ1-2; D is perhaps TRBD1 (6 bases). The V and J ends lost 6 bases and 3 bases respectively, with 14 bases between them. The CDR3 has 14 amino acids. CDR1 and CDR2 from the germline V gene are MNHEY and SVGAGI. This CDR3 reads CASSPRTVDYGYTF. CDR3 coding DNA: TGTGCCAGCAGCCCGCGGACAGTAGACTATGGCTACACCTTC.

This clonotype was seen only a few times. CDR3 nucleotides: TGCGCCAGCAGCTTGCCGGGACAGGGTTTCTACGAGCAGTACTTC. The encoded protein is CASSLPGQGFYEQYF. The chain has TRBV4-1 and TRBJ2-7; 9 positions agree with TRBD1. CDR1 and CDR2 (germline): MGHRA, YSYEKL. Trimming cost V 5 bases and J 3 bases; bases outside gene matches: 8. The CDR3 totals 15 residues.

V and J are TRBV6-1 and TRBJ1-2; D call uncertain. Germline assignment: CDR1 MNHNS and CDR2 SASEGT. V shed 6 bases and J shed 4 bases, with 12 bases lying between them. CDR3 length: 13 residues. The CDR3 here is CASSQTAGYGYTF. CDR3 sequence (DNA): TGTGCCAGCAGCCAGACGGCGGGCTATGGCTACACCTTC.

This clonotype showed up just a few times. The chain's CDR3 is CASGPEGDRVVYSNQPQHF. DNA of the CDR3: TGTGCTAGTGGCCCCGAGGGGGACAGGGTGGTGTATAGCAATCAGCCCCAGCATTTT. V and J are TRBV12-5 and TRBJ1-5; 9 nucleotides agree with TRBD1. Germline assignment: CDR1 LGHNT and CDR2 FRNRAP. The J segment lost 0 bases and the V segment lost 6 bases, leaving 15 bases of the junction unmatched. This CDR3 is built from 19 residues.

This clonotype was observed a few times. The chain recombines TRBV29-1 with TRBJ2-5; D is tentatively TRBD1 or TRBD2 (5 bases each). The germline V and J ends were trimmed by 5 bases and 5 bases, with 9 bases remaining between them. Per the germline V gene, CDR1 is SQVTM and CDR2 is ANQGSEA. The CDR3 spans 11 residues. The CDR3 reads CSVSGTETQYF. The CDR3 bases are TGCAGCGTTTCGGGGACCGAGACCCAGTACTTC. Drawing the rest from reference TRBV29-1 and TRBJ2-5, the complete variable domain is SAVISQKPSRDICQRGTSLTIQCQVDSQVTMMFWYRQQPGQSLTLIATANQGSEATYESGFVIDKFPISRPNLTFSTLTVSNMSPEDSSIYLCSVSGTETQYFGPGTRLLVL.

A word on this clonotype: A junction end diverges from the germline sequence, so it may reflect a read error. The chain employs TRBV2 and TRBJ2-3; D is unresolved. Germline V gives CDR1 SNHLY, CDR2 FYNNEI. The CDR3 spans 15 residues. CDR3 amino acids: CASGELRAVTDTQYF. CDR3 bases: TGTGCCAGCGGTGAATTAAGGGCTGTCACAGATACGCAGTATTTT.

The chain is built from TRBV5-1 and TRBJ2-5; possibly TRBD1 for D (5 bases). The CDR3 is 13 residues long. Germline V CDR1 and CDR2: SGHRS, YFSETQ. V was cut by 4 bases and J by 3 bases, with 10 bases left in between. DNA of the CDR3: TGCGCCAGCAGCCAGACAGCTGAAGAGACCCAGTACTTC. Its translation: CASSQTAEETQYF. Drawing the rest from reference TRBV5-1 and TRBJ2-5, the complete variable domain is KAGVTQTPRYLIKTRGQQVTLSCSPISGHRSVSWYQQTPGQGLQFLFEYFSETQRNKGNFPGRFSGRQFSNSRSEMNVSTLELGDSALYLCASSQTAEETQYFGPGTRLLVL.

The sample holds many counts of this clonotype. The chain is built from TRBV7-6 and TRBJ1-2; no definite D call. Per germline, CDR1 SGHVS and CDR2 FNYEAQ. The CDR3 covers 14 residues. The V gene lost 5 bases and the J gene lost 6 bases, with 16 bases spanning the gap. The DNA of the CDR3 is TGTGCCAGCAGCCTAACAGCGTCGACTGATGGCTACACCTTC. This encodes CASSLTASTDGYTF.

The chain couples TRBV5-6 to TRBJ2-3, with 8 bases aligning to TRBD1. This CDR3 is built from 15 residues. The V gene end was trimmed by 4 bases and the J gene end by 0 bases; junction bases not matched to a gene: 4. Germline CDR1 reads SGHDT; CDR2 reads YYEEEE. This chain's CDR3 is CASSQDRGSTDTQYF. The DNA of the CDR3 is TGTGCCAGCAGCCAAGACAGGGGCAGCACAGATACGCAGTATTTT.

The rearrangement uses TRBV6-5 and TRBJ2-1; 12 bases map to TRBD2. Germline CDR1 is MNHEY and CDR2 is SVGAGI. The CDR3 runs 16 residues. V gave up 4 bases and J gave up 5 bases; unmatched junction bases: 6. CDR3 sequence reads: CASSSRLAGVHNEQFF. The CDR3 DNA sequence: TGTGCCAGCAGTTCCCGACTAGCGGGGGTCCACAATGAGCAGTTCTTC.

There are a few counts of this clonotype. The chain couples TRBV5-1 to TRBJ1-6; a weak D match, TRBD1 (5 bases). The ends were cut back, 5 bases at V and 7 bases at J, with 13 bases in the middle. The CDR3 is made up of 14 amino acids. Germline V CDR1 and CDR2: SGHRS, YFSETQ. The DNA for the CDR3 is TGCGCCAGCAGGGGGGGGACCGCAAATTCACCCCTCCACTTT. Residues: CASRGGTANSPLHF.

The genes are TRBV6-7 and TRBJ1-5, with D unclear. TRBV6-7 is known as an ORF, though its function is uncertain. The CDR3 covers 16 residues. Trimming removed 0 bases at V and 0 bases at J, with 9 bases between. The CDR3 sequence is CASSYSIKGSNQPQHF. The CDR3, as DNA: TGTGCCAGCAGTTACTCGATAAAGGGTAGCAATCAGCCCCAGCATTTT.

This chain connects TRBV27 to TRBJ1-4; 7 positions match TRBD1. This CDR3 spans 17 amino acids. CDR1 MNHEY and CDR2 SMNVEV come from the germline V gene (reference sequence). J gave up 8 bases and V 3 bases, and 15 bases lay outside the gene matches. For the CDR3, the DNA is TGTGCCAGCAGTTTTCTCGAAAAGACAGGGAGGAGAGAAAAACTGTTTTTT. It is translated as CASSFLEKTGRREKLFF.